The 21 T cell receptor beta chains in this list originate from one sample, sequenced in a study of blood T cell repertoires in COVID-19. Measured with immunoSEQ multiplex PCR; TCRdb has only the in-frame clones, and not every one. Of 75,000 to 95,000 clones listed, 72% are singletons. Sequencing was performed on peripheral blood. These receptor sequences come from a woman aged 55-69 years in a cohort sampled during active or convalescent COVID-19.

In DNA, the CDR3 is TGCGCCAGCAGCTGGGGCCAGGGGGCCGCAACTAATGAAAAACTGTTTTTT. It specifies CASSWGQGAATNEKLFF. The chain joins TRBV5-1 to TRBJ1-4; 8 positions agree with TRBD1. V shed 3 bases and J 0 bases; nucleotides not matched to a gene: 7. The CDR3 loop spans 17 amino acids. CDR1 is SGHRS, CDR2 YFSETQ, per germline.

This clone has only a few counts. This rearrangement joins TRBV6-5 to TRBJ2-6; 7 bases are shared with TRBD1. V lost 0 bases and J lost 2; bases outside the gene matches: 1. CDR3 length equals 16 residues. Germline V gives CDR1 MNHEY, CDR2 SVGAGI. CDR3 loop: CASSYSQGTGANVLTF. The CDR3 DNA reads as TGTGCCAGCAGTTACTCACAGGGGACTGGGGCCAACGTCCTGACTTTC.

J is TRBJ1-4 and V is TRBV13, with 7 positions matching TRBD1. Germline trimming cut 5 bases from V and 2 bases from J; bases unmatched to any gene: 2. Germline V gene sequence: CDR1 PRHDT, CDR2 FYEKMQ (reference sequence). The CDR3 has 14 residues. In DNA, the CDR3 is TGTGCCAGCAGCCTCAGGGGGACTAATGAAAAACTGTTTTTT. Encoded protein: CASSLRGTNEKLFF. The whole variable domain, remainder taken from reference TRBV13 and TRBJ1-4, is AAGVIQSPRHLIKEKRETATLKCYPIPRHDTVYWYQQGPGQDPQFLISFYEKMQSDKGSIPDRFSAQQFSDYHSELNMSSLELGDSALYFCASSLRGTNEKLFFGSGTQLSVL.

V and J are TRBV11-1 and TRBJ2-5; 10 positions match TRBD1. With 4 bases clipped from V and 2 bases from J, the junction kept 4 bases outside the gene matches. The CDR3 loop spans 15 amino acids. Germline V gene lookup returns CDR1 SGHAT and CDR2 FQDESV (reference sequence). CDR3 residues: CASSSRQGAQETQYF. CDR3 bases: TGTGCCAGCAGCTCCCGACAGGGGGCTCAAGAGACCCAGTACTTC.

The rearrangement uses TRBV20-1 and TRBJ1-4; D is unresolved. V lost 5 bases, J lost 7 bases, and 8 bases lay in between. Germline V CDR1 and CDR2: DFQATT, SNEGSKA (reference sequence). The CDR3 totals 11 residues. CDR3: CSASVFEKLFF. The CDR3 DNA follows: TGCAGTGCTTCAGTGTTTGAAAAACTGTTTTTT.

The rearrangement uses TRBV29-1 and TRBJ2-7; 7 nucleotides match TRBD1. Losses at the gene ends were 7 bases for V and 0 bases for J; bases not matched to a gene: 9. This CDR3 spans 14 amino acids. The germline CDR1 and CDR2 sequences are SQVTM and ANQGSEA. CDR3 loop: CSALSGTVSYEQYF. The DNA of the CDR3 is TGCAGCGCTCTCTCCGGGACAGTCTCCTACGAGCAGTACTTC.

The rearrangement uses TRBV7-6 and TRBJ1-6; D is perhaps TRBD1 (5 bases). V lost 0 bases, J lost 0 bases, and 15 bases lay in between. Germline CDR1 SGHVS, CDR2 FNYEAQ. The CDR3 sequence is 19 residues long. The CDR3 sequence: CASSLARGGSHSYNSPLHF. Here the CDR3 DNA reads TGTGCCAGCAGCTTAGCGCGCGGGGGGTCCCACTCCTATAATTCACCCCTCCACTTT. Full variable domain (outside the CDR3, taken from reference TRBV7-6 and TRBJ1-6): GAGVSQSPRYKVTKRGQDVALRCDPISGHVSLYWYRQALGQGPEFLTYFNYEAQQDKSGLPNDRFSAERPEGSISTLTIQRTEQRDSAMYRCASSLARGGSHSYNSPLHFGNGTRLTVT.

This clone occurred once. The CDR3 region has the DNA TGTGCCAGCAGTTCGAGGTGGAGCAATCAGCCCCAGCATTTT. Protein: CASSSRWSNQPQHF. This rearrangement joins TRBV27 to TRBJ1-5; D remains ambiguous. Germline loops: CDR1 MNHEY, CDR2 SMNVEV (reference sequence). The CDR3 sequence is 14 residues long. Trimming left V 4 bases short and J 1 base short, with 8 bases between.

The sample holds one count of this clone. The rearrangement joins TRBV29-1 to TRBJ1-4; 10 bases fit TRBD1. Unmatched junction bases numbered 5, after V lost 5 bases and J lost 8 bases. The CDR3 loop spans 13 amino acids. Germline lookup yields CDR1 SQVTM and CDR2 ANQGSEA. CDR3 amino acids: CSVRGTGVEKLFF. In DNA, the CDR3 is TGCAGCGTTCGTGGGACAGGGGTCGAAAAACTGTTTTTT.

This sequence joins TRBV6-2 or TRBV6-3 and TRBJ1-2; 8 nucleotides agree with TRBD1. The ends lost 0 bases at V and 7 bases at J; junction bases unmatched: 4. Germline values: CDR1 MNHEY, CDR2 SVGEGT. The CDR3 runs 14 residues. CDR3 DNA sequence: TGTGCCAGCAGTTACTCCGGGACAGGTCTTGGCTACACCTTC. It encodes CASSYSGTGLGYTF.

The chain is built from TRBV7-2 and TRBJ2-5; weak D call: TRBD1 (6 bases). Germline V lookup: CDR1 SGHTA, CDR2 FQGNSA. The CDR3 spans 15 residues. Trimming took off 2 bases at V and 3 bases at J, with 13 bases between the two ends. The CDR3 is CASSLRAGEEETQYF. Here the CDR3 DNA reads TGTGCCAGCAGCTTAAGGGCAGGGGAAGAAGAGACCCAGTACTTC.

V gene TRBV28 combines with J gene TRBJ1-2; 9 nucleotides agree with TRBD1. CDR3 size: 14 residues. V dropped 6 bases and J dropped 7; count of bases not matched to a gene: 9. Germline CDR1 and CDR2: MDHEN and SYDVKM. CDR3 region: CASRTTGGVIGYTF. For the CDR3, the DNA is TGTGCCAGCAGGACGACAGGGGGGGTGATTGGCTACACCTTC.

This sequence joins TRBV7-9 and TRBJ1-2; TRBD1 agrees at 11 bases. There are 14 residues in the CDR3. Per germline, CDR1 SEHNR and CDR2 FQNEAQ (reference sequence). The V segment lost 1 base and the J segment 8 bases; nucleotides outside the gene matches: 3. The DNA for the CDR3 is TGTGCCAGCAGCTTAGGGACAGGGGGCGAAGGCTACACCTTC. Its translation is CASSLGTGGEGYTF.

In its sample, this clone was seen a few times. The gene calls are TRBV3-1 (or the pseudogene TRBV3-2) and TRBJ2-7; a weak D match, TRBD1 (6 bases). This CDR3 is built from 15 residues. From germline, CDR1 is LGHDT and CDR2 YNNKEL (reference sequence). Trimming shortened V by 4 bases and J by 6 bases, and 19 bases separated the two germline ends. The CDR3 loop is CASSRHRAPSVEQYF. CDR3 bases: TGTGCCAGCAGCCGCCACAGGGCCCCCTCGGTCGAGCAGTACTTC.

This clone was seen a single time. CDR3 sequence: CASSLAQGANEKLFF. CDR3 DNA sequence: TGTGCCAGCAGCTTGGCCCAGGGGGCTAATGAAAAACTGTTTTTT. V usage is TRBV5-7 and J usage is TRBJ1-4, with TRBD1 identical over 7 bases. TRBV5-7 is flagged as an ORF with uncertain function. The CDR3 contains 15 residues. J lost 3 bases, V lost 0 bases, and 2 bases had no gene match.

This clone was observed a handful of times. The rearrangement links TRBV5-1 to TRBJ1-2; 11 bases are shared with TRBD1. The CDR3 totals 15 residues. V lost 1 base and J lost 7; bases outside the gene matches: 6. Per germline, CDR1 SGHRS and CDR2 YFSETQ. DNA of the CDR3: TGCGCCAGCAGCTTGACCGGACAGGGGGCGCGTGGCTACACCTTC. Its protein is CASSLTGQGARGYTF.

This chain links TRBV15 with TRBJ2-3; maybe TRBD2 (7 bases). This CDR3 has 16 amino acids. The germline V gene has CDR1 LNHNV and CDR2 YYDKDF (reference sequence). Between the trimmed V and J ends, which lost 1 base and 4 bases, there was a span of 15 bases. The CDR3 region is CATSRVSGGAADTQYF. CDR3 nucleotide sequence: TGTGCCACCAGCAGAGTTTCTGGGGGGGCTGCAGATACGCAGTATTTT.

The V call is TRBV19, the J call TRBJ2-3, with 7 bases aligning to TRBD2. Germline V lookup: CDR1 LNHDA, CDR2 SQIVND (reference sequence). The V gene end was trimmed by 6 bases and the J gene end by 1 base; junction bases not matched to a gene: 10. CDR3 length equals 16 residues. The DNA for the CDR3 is TGTGCCAGTAGGGAAATCGGACTAGTCGGCACAGATACGCAGTATTTT. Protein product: CASREIGLVGTDTQYF.

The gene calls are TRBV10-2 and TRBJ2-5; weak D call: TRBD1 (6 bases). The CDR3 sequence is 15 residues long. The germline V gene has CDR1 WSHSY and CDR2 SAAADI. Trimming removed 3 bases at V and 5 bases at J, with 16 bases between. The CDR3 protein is CASSEETGSGETQYF. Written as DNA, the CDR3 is TGCGCCAGCAGTGAAGAGACAGGATCCGGGGAGACCCAGTACTTC.

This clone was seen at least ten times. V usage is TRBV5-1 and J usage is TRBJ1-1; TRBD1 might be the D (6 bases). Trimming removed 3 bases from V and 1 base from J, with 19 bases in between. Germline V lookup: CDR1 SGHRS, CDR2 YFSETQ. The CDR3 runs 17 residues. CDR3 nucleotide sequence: TGCGCCAGCAGCTGGAATCCGGGACATAGCAGGAACACTGAAGCTTTCTTT. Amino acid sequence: CASSWNPGHSRNTEAFF.

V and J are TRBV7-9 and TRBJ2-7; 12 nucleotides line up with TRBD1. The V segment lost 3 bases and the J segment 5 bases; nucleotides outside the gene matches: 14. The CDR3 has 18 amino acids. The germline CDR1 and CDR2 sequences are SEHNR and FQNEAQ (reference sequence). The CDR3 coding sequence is TGTGCCAGCAGCTTCCCCGCGGACGGGACAGGGGGCTTTCACGAGCAGTACTTC. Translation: CASSFPADGTGGFHEQYF.